The entry that follows covers one T cell receptor (beta chain) sequence. These data are taken from a study of blood T cell repertoires in COVID-19. Background on the study: The United States, Italy and Spain supplied acute and convalescent COVID-19 samples. Sources were T cells, B-cell-depleted T cells, or PBMCs; the material itself was cDNA or gDNA.

The authors' processing: Nucleated cell counts were estimated from reference gene primer amplification. Using immunoSEQ multiplex PCR, the repertoire was profiled, and TCRdb retains in-frame clones only, with some absent. That table supplies the V and J calls and clone size; D and trimming were determined from the DNA. The sample lists more than 300,000 clones; more than 70% were seen once. V was pared by 1 base and J by 2 bases, with 7 bases of the junction left unmatched. The CDR3 has 16 amino acids. CDR1 is MNHEY, CDR2 SMNVEV, per germline (reference sequence). The origin of this receptor is a woman aged 45-60 years with acute or convalescent COVID-19. Specimen: peripheral blood. The chain links TRBV27 to TRBJ2-5; TRBD2 aligns across 7 bases. The CDR3 nucleotides read TGTGCCAGCAGTTTATTAGGGAGGGCCTCACAAGAGACCCAGTACTTC. Translation gives CASSLLGRASQETQYF.